These T cell receptor beta chains were read from a single sample in a study of blood T cells in healthy people across ages. TCRdb reanalysed the 5' RACE reads using MiXCR and keeps one entry per CDR3 protein. Of 700,000 to 1,000,000 distinct CDR3 sequences in the sample, 44% are singletons; the top ten hold about a fifth. The sequenced sample consisted of blood. The receptors stem from a man aged 55 to 70 in good health. CDR3s include the opening cysteine and the closing phenylalanine or tryptophan. A D gene is named only where the DNA matches it firmly. Clone sizes are given selectively: once, few, many, or a class where the clone is expanded.

j_call: TRBJ1-1; v_call: TRBV6-1; d_call: -; clone_size: -; cdr3_aa: CASSERWDTEAFF; cdr3_nt: TGTGCCAGCAGTGAACGATGGGACACTGAAGCTTTCTTT
j_call: TRBJ1-2; v_call: TRBV2; d_call: -; clone_size: -; cdr3_aa: CASSEGWGGCTF; cdr3_nt: TGTGCCAGCAGTGAAGGATGGGGTGGTTGCACCTTC
j_call: TRBJ2-3; v_call: TRBV7-9; d_call: -; clone_size: once; cdr3_aa: CVSSFGLPGDTQYF; cdr3_nt: TGTGTCAGCAGCTTTGGGCTACCCGGGGATACGCAGTATTTT
j_call: TRBJ2-5; v_call: TRBV14; d_call: TRBD2; clone_size: -; cdr3_aa: CASSPIAGLGKAQYF; cdr3_nt: TGTGCCAGCAGCCCTATAGCGGGGCTGGGTAAGGCCCAGTACTTC
j_call: TRBJ2-1; v_call: TRBV24-1; d_call: TRBD1; clone_size: -; cdr3_aa: CATGARGQTTSYNEQFF; cdr3_nt: TGTGCCACAGGGGCGAGGGGGCAGACGACTTCCTACAATGAGCAGTTCTTC
j_call: TRBJ2-1; v_call: TRBV20-1; d_call: -; clone_size: few; cdr3_aa: CSARRQGHNEQFF; cdr3_nt: TGCAGTGCTAGGAGGCAGGGCCACAATGAGCAGTTCTTC
j_call: TRBJ1-4; v_call: TRBV12-3/TRBV12-4; d_call: TRBD1; clone_size: -; cdr3_aa: CASRETGGAEKLFF; cdr3_nt: TGTGCCAGCAGAGAGACAGGGGGCGCGGAAAAACTGTTTTTT
j_call: TRBJ1-2; v_call: TRBV2; d_call: TRBD1; clone_size: -; cdr3_aa: CASSAGTGQGYGYTF; cdr3_nt: TGTGCCAGCAGTGCCGGGACAGGCCAGGGGTATGGCTACACCTTC
j_call: TRBJ2-4; v_call: TRBV20-1; d_call: TRBD1; clone_size: many; cdr3_aa: CSASPGQGVQGAKNIQYF; cdr3_nt: TGCAGTGCTAGCCCGGGACAGGGGGTCCAGGGGGCCAAAAACATTCAGTACTTC
j_call: TRBJ2-7; v_call: TRBV4-1; d_call: -; clone_size: few; cdr3_aa: CASSKRDDYEQYF; cdr3_nt: TGCGCCAGCAGCAAAAGGGACGACTACGAGCAGTACTTC
j_call: TRBJ2-1; v_call: TRBV5-1; d_call: TRBD2; clone_size: -; cdr3_aa: CASSLGTSGGFNEQFF; cdr3_nt: TGCGCCAGCAGCTTGGGGACTAGCGGGGGCTTCAATGAGCAGTTCTTC
j_call: TRBJ2-7; v_call: TRBV6-1; d_call: -; clone_size: -; cdr3_aa: CASSDQLAGSEQYF; cdr3_nt: TGTGCCAGCAGTGATCAGTTAGCCGGTAGCGAGCAGTACTTC
j_call: TRBJ1-2; v_call: TRBV5-5; d_call: -; clone_size: few; cdr3_aa: CASSLNQVTYGYTF; cdr3_nt: TGTGCCAGCAGCTTGAATCAGGTTACCTATGGCTACACCTTC
j_call: TRBJ2-7; v_call: TRBV7-2; d_call: -; clone_size: few; cdr3_aa: CASRGGVTIGAYEQYF; cdr3_nt: TGTGCCAGCAGGGGAGGAGTGACCATAGGGGCCTACGAGCAGTACTTC
j_call: TRBJ1-1; v_call: TRBV5-4; d_call: -; clone_size: -; cdr3_aa: CASRPILENTEAFF; cdr3_nt: TGTGCCAGCAGACCGATCCTTGAGAACACTGAAGCTTTCTTT
j_call: TRBJ2-3; v_call: TRBV9; d_call: TRBD2; clone_size: -; cdr3_aa: CASSVVGSGVSDTQYF; cdr3_nt: TGTGCCAGCAGCGTAGTAGGTAGCGGGGTTTCAGATACGCAGTATTTT
j_call: TRBJ1-2; v_call: TRBV6-5; d_call: -; clone_size: -; cdr3_aa: CASSYSVSQTHYTF; cdr3_nt: TGTGCCAGCAGTTACTCGGTCTCCCAGACCCACTACACCTTC
j_call: TRBJ1-4; v_call: TRBV30; d_call: -; clone_size: -; cdr3_aa: CAWDPRSTNEKLFF; cdr3_nt: TGTGCCTGGGACCCCAGGTCGACTAATGAAAAACTGTTTTTT
j_call: TRBJ1-1; v_call: TRBV5-5; d_call: -; clone_size: -; cdr3_aa: CASSLEIGGYGAFF; cdr3_nt: TGCGCCAGCAGCTTGGAGATTGGGGGCTATGGAGCTTTCTTT
j_call: TRBJ2-7; v_call: TRBV20-1; d_call: -; clone_size: few; cdr3_aa: CSAKSIGRADHYEQYF; cdr3_nt: TGCAGTGCTAAATCTATAGGGAGAGCGGACCACTACGAGCAGTACTTC
j_call: TRBJ2-4; v_call: TRBV20-1; d_call: -; clone_size: once; cdr3_aa: CSARVRSNIQYF; cdr3_nt: TGCAGTGCTAGAGTAAGGTCAAACATTCAGTACTTC
j_call: TRBJ1-5; v_call: TRBV12-3/TRBV12-4; d_call: TRBD1; clone_size: few; cdr3_aa: CASSRDRYQPQHF; cdr3_nt: TGTGCCAGCAGCCGGGACAGGTATCAGCCCCAGCATTTT
j_call: TRBJ2-3; v_call: TRBV7-2; d_call: -; clone_size: many; cdr3_aa: CASSRGTADTDTQYF; cdr3_nt: TGTGCCAGCAGCCGTGGGACCGCCGACACAGATACGCAGTATTTT
j_call: TRBJ2-1; v_call: TRBV11-2; d_call: -; clone_size: -; cdr3_aa: CASSSSLGSFPNEQFF; cdr3_nt: TGTGCCAGCAGCTCGTCCCTGGGCTCTTTCCCCAATGAGCAGTTCTTC
j_call: TRBJ1-4; v_call: TRBV30; d_call: -; clone_size: -; cdr3_aa: CAWSVKGEKLFF; cdr3_nt: TGTGCCTGGAGTGTAAAGGGAGAAAAACTGTTTTTT
j_call: TRBJ2-7; v_call: TRBV20-1; d_call: TRBD1; clone_size: -; cdr3_aa: CSAWGGQGVYEQYF; cdr3_nt: TGCAGTGCTTGGGGGGGACAGGGGGTCTACGAGCAGTACTTC
j_call: TRBJ2-5; v_call: TRBV13; d_call: -; clone_size: -; cdr3_aa: CASSEPQETQYF; cdr3_nt: TGTGCCAGCAGCGAACCGCAAGAGACCCAGTACTTC
j_call: TRBJ2-4; v_call: TRBV20-1; d_call: -; clone_size: -; cdr3_aa: CSASPGNIQYF; cdr3_nt: TGCAGTGCTAGTCCGGGAAACATTCAGTACTTC
j_call: TRBJ2-5; v_call: TRBV3-1; d_call: -; clone_size: -; cdr3_aa: CASSQGRQAGETQYF; cdr3_nt: TGTGCCAGCAGCCAAGGACGACAAGCTGGGGAGACCCAGTACTTC
j_call: TRBJ2-1; v_call: TRBV20-1; d_call: TRBD2; clone_size: -; cdr3_aa: CSALTSGGASNEQFF; cdr3_nt: TGCAGTGCGTTGACTAGCGGGGGGGCCTCCAATGAGCAGTTCTTC
j_call: TRBJ2-3; v_call: TRBV20-1; d_call: TRBD2; clone_size: once; cdr3_aa: CSARGGIYTDTQYF; cdr3_nt: TGCAGTGCTAGGGGGGGGATCTACACAGATACGCAGTATTTT
j_call: TRBJ2-3; v_call: TRBV10-3; d_call: -; clone_size: few; cdr3_aa: CAIRQGDTQYF; cdr3_nt: TGTGCCATCCGTCAAGGAGATACGCAGTATTTT
j_call: TRBJ1-6; v_call: TRBV6-2/TRBV6-3; d_call: TRBD1; clone_size: few; cdr3_aa: CASRPGQGASPLHF; cdr3_nt: TGTGCCAGCAGACCGGGACAGGGGGCCTCACCCCTCCACTTT
j_call: TRBJ1-5; v_call: TRBV20-1; d_call: -; clone_size: -; cdr3_aa: CSAMDRHSNQPQHF; cdr3_nt: TGCAGTGCTATGGACCGACATAGCAATCAGCCCCAGCATTTT
j_call: TRBJ2-5; v_call: TRBV7-9; d_call: -; clone_size: -; cdr3_aa: CASSLPQGLQETQYF; cdr3_nt: TGTGCCAGCAGCTTACCACAGGGATTACAAGAGACCCAGTACTTC
j_call: TRBJ1-2; v_call: TRBV20-1; d_call: -; clone_size: -; cdr3_aa: CSAQKGIDGYTF; cdr3_nt: TGCAGTGCTCAGAAGGGAATCGACGGCTACACCTTC
j_call: TRBJ2-5; v_call: TRBV27; d_call: -; clone_size: few; cdr3_aa: CASSSVYQETQYF; cdr3_nt: TGTGCCAGCAGTTCCGTTTATCAAGAGACCCAGTACTTC
j_call: TRBJ2-7; v_call: TRBV6-2/TRBV6-3; d_call: -; clone_size: -; cdr3_aa: CASSYWAGGTSYEQYF; cdr3_nt: TGTGCCAGCAGTTATTGGGCAGGGGGGACCTCCTACGAGCAGTACTTC
j_call: TRBJ2-3; v_call: TRBV12-3/TRBV12-4; d_call: TRBD2; clone_size: few; cdr3_aa: CASRLAGAGDTQYF; cdr3_nt: TGTGCCAGCAGATTAGCGGGGGCGGGAGATACGCAGTATTTT
j_call: TRBJ2-7; v_call: TRBV5-6; d_call: -; clone_size: -; cdr3_aa: CASSFSTKFSYEQYF; cdr3_nt: TGTGCCAGCAGCTTCTCAACTAAGTTTTCCTACGAGCAGTACTTC
j_call: TRBJ1-4; v_call: TRBV3-1; d_call: -; clone_size: few; cdr3_aa: CASSHFGTMGEKLFF; cdr3_nt: TGTGCCAGCAGCCACTTCGGGACAATGGGCGAAAAACTGTTTTTT
j_call: TRBJ2-7; v_call: TRBV6-1; d_call: -; clone_size: -; cdr3_aa: CASSDVGYSRYF; cdr3_nt: TGTGCCAGCAGTGATGTGGGGTACAGCAGGTACTTC
j_call: TRBJ2-5; v_call: TRBV7-2; d_call: TRBD1; clone_size: many; cdr3_aa: CASSPDRAIETQYF; cdr3_nt: TGTGCCAGCAGCCCGGACAGGGCCATAGAGACCCAGTACTTC
j_call: TRBJ1-2; v_call: TRBV29-1; d_call: TRBD1; clone_size: few; cdr3_aa: CSANSDRGVWYGYTF; cdr3_nt: TGCAGCGCTAATAGTGACAGGGGCGTGTGGTATGGCTACACCTTC
j_call: TRBJ1-4; v_call: TRBV7-2; d_call: -; clone_size: -; cdr3_aa: CASSLGADQYEKLFF; cdr3_nt: TGTGCCAGCAGCTTAGGTGCAGACCAGTATGAAAAACTGTTTTTT
j_call: TRBJ1-6; v_call: TRBV2; d_call: -; clone_size: -; cdr3_aa: CASSDTGGESPLHF; cdr3_nt: TGTGCCAGCAGTGATACGGGGGGCGAGTCACCCCTCCACTTT
j_call: TRBJ2-7; v_call: TRBV9; d_call: -; clone_size: -; cdr3_aa: CASSADSSDGTYEQYF; cdr3_nt: TGTGCCAGCAGCGCGGACTCTTCGGATGGTACCTACGAGCAGTACTTC
j_call: TRBJ2-3; v_call: TRBV6-1; d_call: -; clone_size: -; cdr3_aa: CASRTPAADTQYF; cdr3_nt: TGTGCCAGCAGGACTCCCGCTGCAGATACGCAGTATTTT
j_call: TRBJ1-2; v_call: TRBV27; d_call: TRBD1; clone_size: -; cdr3_aa: CASSSQRDRVFYGYTF; cdr3_nt: TGTGCCAGCAGTTCACAACGGGACAGGGTTTTCTATGGCTACACCTTC
j_call: TRBJ1-5; v_call: TRBV2; d_call: -; clone_size: many; cdr3_aa: CASRGRLGHQPQHF; cdr3_nt: TGTGCCAGCAGGGGGCGGTTAGGACATCAGCCCCAGCATTTT
j_call: TRBJ2-5; v_call: TRBV10-3; d_call: -; clone_size: once; cdr3_aa: CAISDRTYEETQYF; cdr3_nt: TGTGCCATCAGTGACCGGACATATGAAGAGACCCAGTACTTC
j_call: TRBJ1-2; v_call: TRBV5-1; d_call: -; clone_size: -; cdr3_aa: CASRPDGYTF; cdr3_nt: TGCGCCAGCAGACCAGATGGCTACACCTTC
j_call: TRBJ2-3; v_call: TRBV6-5; d_call: TRBD2; clone_size: few; cdr3_aa: CASRTSGATDTQYF; cdr3_nt: TGTGCCAGCAGGACTAGCGGAGCCACAGATACGCAGTATTTT
j_call: TRBJ2-1; v_call: TRBV3-1; d_call: -; clone_size: few; cdr3_aa: CASSPFYGQSYNEQFF; cdr3_nt: TGTGCCAGCAGCCCCTTTTATGGACAGTCCTACAATGAGCAGTTCTTC
j_call: TRBJ2-7; v_call: TRBV12-3/TRBV12-4; d_call: TRBD2; clone_size: few; cdr3_aa: CASSFGGVNEQYF; cdr3_nt: TGTGCCAGCAGTTTCGGGGGGGTAAACGAGCAGTACTTC
j_call: TRBJ2-6; v_call: TRBV3-1; d_call: -; clone_size: many; cdr3_aa: CASSQLRLSGANVLTF; cdr3_nt: TGTGCCAGCAGCCAACTACGCCTCTCTGGGGCCAACGTCCTGACTTTC